The 3 T cell receptor beta chains presented below share a single source sample, sequenced in a study of blood T cells in healthy people across ages. A sample-barcoded 5' primer and a J-beta primer mix were used in a second PCR of roughly 7 to 11 cycles. TCRdb itself ran the 5' RACE reads through MiXCR, one entry per CDR3 protein. The data show 1.5 million to 2 million distinct CDR3 sequences, about 50% seen once. Source material: blood. These receptors came from a woman between 40 and 55 years old in good health.

The genes are TRBV5-5 and TRBJ1-5, with no clear D. The V gene lost 0 bases and the J gene lost 1 base, with 11 bases spanning the gap. Germline CDR1 and CDR2: SGHKS and YYEKEE (reference sequence). CDR3 size: 16 residues. The CDR3 region is CASSLAGRISNQPQHF. Here the CDR3 DNA reads TGTGCCAGCAGCTTGGCCGGGAGGATAAGCAATCAGCCCCAGCATTTT.

This chain uses TRBV3-1 with TRBJ1-4; TRBD1 matches 8 bases. The CDR3 sequence is 17 residues long. V was pared by 0 bases and J by 3 bases, with 6 bases of the junction left unmatched. Germline CDR1 reads LGHDT; CDR2 reads YNNKEL (reference sequence). Written as DNA, the CDR3 is TGTGCCAGCAGCCAAGATCAGGGGGCAAAGCCTAATGAAAAACTGTTTTTT. Protein: CASSQDQGAKPNEKLFF.

V and J are TRBV11-1 and TRBJ2-3; 9 bases line up with TRBD2. Germline CDR1 is SGHAT and CDR2 is FQDESV (reference sequence). V lost 6 bases to trimming and J lost 4 bases; unmatched junction nucleotides: 8. CDR3 length equals 15 residues. In DNA form, the CDR3 reads TGTGCCAGCAGAACCCGGCGGGGGGGCGCAGATACGCAGTATTTT. Translation gives CASRTRRGGADTQYF.